This TCR beta chain was recorded in a study of blood T cell repertoires in COVID-19. Study background: The origin of the acute and convalescent COVID-19 samples was the United States, Italy and Spain.

The CDR3 extends over 14 amino acids. CDR1 is MNHNS, CDR2 SASEGT, per germline. V lost 3 bases and J 2 bases, leaving 10 bases between the germline ends. The protocol was immunoSEQ multiplex PCR, while the TCRdb copy is restricted to in-frame clones and leaves out a portion. In the table there are under 350,000 clones, around 89% of which are singletons. The sequencing input was peripheral blood. J is TRBJ1-2 and V is TRBV6-1; D may be TRBD1 (5 bases). This receptor was taken from a man in his forties or fifties with acute or convalescent COVID-19. The CDR3 nucleotides are TGTGCCAGCAGTGAGCCCGGGGGGAACTATGGCTACACCTTC. Encoded protein: CASSEPGGNYGYTF.